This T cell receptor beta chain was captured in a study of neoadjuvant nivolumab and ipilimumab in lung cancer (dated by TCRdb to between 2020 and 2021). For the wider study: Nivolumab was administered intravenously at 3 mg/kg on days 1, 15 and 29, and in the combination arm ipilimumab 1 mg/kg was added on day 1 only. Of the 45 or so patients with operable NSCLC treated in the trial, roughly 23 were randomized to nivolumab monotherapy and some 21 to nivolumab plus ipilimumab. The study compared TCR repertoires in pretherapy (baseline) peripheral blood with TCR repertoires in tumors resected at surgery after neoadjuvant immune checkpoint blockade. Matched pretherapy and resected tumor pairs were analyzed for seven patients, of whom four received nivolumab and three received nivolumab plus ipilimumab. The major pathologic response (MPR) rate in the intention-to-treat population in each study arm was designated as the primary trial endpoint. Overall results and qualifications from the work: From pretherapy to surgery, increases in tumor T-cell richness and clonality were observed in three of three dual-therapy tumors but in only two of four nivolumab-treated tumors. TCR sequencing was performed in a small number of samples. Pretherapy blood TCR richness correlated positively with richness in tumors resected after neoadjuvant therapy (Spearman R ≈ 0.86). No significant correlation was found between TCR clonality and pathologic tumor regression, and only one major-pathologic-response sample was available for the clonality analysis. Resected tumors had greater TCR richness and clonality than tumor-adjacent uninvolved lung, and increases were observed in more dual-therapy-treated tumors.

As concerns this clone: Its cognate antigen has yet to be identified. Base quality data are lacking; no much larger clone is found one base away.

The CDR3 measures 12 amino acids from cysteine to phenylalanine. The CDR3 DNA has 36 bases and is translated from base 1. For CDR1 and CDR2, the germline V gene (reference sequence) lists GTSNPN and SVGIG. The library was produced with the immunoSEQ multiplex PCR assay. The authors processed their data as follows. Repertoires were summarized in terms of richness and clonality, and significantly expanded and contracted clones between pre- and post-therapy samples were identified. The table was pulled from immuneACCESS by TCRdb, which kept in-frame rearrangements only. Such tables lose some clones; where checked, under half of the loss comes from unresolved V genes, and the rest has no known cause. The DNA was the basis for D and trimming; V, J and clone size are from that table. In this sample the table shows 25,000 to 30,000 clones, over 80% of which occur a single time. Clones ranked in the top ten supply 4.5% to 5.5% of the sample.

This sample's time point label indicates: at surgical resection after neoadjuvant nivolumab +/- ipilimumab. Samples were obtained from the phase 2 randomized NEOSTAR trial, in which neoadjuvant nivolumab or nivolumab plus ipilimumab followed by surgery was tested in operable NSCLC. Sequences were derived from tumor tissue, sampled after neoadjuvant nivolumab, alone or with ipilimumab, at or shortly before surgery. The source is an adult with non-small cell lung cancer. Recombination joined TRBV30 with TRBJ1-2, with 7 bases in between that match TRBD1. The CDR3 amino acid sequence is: CAHTGTEYGYTF. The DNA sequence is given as TGTGCTCACACCGGGACAGAATATGGCTACACCTTC.